This T cell receptor beta chain was found in a study of T cell responses to AZD1222 COVID-19 vaccine. This CDR3 has 13 amino acids. Looked up from germline, CDR1 is MDHEN and CDR2 is SYDVKM. V was clipped by 7 bases and J by 1 base, with 10 bases between them. Repertoires were generated with immunoSEQ multiplex PCR, while TCRdb's copy carries only in-frame clones and drops some. The sample records roughly 130,000 clones, 75% to 95% being singletons. Study observations and caveats: Among spike-specific TCRs, nearly half reportedly target unmutated variant regions. Mostly white British, mostly female donors; authors suggested clonal diversity may be underestimated.

Comment on this clone: The antigen is unknown.

V is TRBV28 and J is TRBJ2-5; D is unresolved. This clonotype was obtained from an adult who received the MenACWY meningococcal vaccine as a control. Source: peripheral blood, taken 28 days after the second dose of the MenACWY control vaccine. CDR3: CASTWTAQETQYF. The DNA for the CDR3 is TGTGCCAGCACTTGGACGGCCCAAGAGACCCAGTACTTC.